Here is one TCR beta chain with its context. Trimming shortened V by 1 base and J by 8 bases, and 22 bases separated the two germline ends. Germline lookup yields CDR1 KGHDR and CDR2 SFDVKD. The CDR3 contains 18 residues. Healthy donors constituted the control group, matched for age and sex. TEMRA cells underwent FACS enrichment and CD8+ and CD4+ T cells underwent negative isolation. Random hexamers were used to reverse transcribe an amount of roughly 0.5 to 1 ug RNA. A multiplex approach, immunoSEQ multiplex PCR, amplified TCR beta CDR3 across 54 Vbeta and 13 Jbeta. TCRdb reanalysed the immunoSEQ multiplex PCR reads using MiXCR and keeps one entry per CDR3 protein. The data contain approximately 46,000 distinct CDR3 sequences, 92% of them seen just once; the ten biggest clones take up roughly 0.4%. These data originate in a study of CD8 T cells in Susac syndrome.

The receptor was derived from a human donor in good health. This chain connects TRBV24-1 to TRBJ1-4; D is undetermined. The sequencing sample was made of CD8+ T cells from PBMCs. CDR3 loop: CATSDFRNSVLLAEKLFF. CDR3 sequence (DNA): TGTGCCACCAGTGATTTCAGGAATTCGGTCCTCTTGGCAGAAAAACTGTTTTTT.